This T cell receptor beta chain was sequenced during a study of T cell repertoires in ileal Crohn's disease. Germline lookup yields CDR1 SGHDT and CDR2 YYEEEE. Deletions cut 2 bases from V and 8 bases from J, with 7 bases between. This CDR3 has 11 residues. The repertoire was sequenced with immunoSEQ multiplex PCR; TCRdb's copy has only in-frame clones and lacks some. This table holds approximately 17,000 clones, less than 90% found once. The TCR sequence derives from an adult with Crohn's disease. The J gene is TRBJ1-1, the V gene TRBV5-6; possibly TRBD1 for D (5 bases). What was sequenced was ileal tissue. The CDR3 bases are TGTGCCAGCAGCTTCAACAGGGAAGCTTTCTTT. This codes for CASSFNREAFF. Based on the CDR3 plus reference TRBV5-6 and TRBJ1-1, the full variable domain is DAGVTQSPTHLIKTRGQQVTLRCSPKSGHDTVSWYQQALGQGPQFIFQYYEEEERQRGNFPDRFSGHQFPNYSSELNVNALLLGDSALYLCASSFNREAFFGQGTRLTVV.